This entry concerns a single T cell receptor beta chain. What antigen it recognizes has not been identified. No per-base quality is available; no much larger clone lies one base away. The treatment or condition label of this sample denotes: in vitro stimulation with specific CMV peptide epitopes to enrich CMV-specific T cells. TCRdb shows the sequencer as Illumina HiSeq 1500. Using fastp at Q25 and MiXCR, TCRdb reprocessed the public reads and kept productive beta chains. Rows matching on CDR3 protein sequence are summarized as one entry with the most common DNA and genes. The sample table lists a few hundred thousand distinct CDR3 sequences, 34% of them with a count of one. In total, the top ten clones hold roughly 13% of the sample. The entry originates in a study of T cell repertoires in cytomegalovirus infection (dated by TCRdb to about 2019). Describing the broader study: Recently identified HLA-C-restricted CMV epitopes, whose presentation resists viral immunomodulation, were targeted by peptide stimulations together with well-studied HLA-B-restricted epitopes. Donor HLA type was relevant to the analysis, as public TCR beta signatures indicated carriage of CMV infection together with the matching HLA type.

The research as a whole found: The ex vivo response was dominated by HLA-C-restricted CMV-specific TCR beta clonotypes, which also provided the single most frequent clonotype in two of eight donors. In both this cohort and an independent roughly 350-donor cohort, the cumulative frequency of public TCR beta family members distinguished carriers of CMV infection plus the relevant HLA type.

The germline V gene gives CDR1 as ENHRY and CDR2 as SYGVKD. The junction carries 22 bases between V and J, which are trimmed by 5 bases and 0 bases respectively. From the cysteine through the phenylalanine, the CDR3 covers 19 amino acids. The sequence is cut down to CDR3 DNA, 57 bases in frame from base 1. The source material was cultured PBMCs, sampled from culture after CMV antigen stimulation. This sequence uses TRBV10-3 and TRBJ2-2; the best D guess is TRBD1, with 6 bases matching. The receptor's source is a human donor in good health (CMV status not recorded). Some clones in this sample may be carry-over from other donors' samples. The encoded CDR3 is CAISRSRTALVANTGELFF. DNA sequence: TGTGCCATCAGTAGGTCCCGGACAGCTTTAGTCGCGAACACCGGGGAGCTGTTTTTT.